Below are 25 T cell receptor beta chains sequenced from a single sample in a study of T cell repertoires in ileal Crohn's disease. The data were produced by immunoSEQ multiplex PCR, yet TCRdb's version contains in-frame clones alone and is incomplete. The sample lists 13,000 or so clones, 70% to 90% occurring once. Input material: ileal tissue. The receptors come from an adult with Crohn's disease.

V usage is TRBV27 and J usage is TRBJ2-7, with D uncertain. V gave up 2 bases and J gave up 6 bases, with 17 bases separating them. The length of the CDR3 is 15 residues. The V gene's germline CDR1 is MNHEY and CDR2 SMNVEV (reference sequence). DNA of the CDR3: TGTGCCAGCAGTTTAACCCCAATGAGTCCTCGCGAGCAGTACTTC. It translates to CASSLTPMSPREQYF.

The CDR3 here is CASSLGRSGQPQHF. The CDR3 DNA sequence: TGTGCCAGCAGCTTAGGTCGTTCCGGTCAGCCCCAGCATTTT. The chain combines TRBV7-2 with TRBJ1-5; D is ambiguous. Trimming removed 1 base at V and 6 bases at J, with 10 bases between. This CDR3 is built from 14 residues. The germline gives CDR1 SGHTA, CDR2 FQGNSA. Full variable domain (missing parts from reference TRBV7-2 and TRBJ1-5): GAGVSQSPSNKVTEKGKDVELRCDPISGHTALYWYRQSLGQGLEFLIYFQGNSAPDKSGLPSDRFSAERTGGSVSTLTIQRTQQEDSAVYLCASSLGRSGQPQHFGDGTRLSIL.

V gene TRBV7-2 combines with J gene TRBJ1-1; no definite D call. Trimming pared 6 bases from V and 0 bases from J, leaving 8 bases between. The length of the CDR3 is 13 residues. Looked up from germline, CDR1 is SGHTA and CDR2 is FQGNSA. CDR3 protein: CASRNQMNTEAFF. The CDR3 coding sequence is TGTGCCAGCAGGAATCAGATGAACACTGAAGCTTTCTTT.

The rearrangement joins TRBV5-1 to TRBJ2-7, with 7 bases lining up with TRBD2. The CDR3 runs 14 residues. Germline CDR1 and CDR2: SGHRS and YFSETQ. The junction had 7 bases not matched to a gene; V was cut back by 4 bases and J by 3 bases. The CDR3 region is CASSPGTTIYEQYF. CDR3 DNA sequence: TGCGCCAGCAGCCCCGGGACTACAATCTACGAGCAGTACTTC.

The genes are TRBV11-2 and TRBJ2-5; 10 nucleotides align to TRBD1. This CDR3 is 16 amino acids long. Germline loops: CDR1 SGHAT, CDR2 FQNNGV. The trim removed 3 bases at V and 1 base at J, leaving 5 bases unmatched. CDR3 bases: TGTGCCAGCAGCTTGGGTGACAGGGGGCTCCAAGAGACCCAGTACTTC. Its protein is CASSLGDRGLQETQYF.

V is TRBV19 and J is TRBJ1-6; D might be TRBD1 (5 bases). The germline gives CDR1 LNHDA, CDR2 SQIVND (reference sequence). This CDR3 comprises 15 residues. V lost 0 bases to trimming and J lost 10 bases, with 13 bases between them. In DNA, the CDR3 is TGTGCCAGTAGTATAGAACGGCAGGGCAGGTCACCCCTCCACTTT. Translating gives CASSIERQGRSPLHF.

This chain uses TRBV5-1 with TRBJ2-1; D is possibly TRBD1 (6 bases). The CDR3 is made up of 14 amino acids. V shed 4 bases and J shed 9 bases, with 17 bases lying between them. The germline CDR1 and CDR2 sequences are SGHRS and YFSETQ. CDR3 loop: CASSAQTGTGEQFF. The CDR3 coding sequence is TGCGCCAGCAGCGCGCAAACAGGGACCGGTGAGCAGTTCTTC.

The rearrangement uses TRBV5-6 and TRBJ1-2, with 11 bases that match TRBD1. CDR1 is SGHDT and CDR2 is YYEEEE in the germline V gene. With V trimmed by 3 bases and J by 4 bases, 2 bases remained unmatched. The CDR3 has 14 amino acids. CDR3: CASSSGTGGYGYTF. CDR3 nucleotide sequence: TGTGCCAGCAGCTCCGGGACAGGGGGCTATGGCTACACCTTC.

The CDR3 DNA reads TGTGCCAGCAGCCGACAGGGGATTAACACTGAAGCTTTCTTT. Protein: CASSRQGINTEAFF. The gene calls are TRBV7-2 and TRBJ1-1, with 8 nucleotides matching TRBD1. Germline V CDR1 and CDR2: SGHTA, FQGNSA. The CDR3 has 14 residues. V lost 5 bases and J lost 2; bases outside the gene matches: 4.

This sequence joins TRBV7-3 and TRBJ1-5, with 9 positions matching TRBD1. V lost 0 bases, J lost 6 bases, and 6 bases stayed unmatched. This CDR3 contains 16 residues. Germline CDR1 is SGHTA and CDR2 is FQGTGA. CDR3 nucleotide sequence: TGTGCCAGCAGCTTAACCCCACAGGGGGCGATTCAGCCCCAGCATTTT. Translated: CASSLTPQGAIQPQHF.

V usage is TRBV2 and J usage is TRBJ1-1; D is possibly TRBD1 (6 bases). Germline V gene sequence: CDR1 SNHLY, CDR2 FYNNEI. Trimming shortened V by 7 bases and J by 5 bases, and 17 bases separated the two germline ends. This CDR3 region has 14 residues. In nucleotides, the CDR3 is TGTGCCAGCATCCTCGGGGGGGGCAGGACTGAAGCTTTCTTT. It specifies CASILGGGRTEAFF.

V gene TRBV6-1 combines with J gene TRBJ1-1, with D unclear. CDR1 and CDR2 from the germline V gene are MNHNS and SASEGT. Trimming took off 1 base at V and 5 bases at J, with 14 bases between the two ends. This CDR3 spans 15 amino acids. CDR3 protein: CASSEGQIGRTEAFF. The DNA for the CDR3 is TGTGCCAGCAGTGAAGGGCAGATAGGGAGGACTGAAGCTTTCTTT.

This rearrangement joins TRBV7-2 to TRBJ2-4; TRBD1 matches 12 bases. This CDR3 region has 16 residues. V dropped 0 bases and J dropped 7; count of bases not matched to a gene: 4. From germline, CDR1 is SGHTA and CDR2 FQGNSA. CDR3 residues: CASSLAGTGGANIQYF. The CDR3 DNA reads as TGTGCCAGCAGCTTAGCGGGGACAGGGGGCGCGAACATTCAGTACTTC.

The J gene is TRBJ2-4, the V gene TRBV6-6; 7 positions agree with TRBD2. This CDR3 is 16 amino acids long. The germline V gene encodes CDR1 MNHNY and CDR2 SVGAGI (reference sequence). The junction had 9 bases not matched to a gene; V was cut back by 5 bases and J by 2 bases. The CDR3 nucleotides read TGTGCCAGCAGTAACAATAAAGCGGGACCCAAAAACATTCAGTACTTC. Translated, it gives CASSNNKAGPKNIQYF.

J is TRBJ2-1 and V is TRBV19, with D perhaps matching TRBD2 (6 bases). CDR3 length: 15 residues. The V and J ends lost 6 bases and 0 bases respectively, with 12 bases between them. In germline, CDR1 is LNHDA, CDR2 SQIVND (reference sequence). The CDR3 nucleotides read TGTGCCAGTAGCCGTAGCGGTAGCTCCTACAATGAGCAGTTCTTC. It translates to CASSRSGSSYNEQFF.

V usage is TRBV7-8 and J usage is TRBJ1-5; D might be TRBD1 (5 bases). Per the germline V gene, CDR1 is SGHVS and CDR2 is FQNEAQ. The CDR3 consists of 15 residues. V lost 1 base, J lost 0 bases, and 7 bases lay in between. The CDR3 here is CASSLGDSSNQPQHF. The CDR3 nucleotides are TGTGCCAGCAGCTTAGGGGACTCTAGCAATCAGCCCCAGCATTTT.

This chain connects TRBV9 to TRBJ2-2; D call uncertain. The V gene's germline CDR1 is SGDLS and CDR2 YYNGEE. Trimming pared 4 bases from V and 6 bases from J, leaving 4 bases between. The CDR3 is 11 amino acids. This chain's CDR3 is CASSFSGELFF. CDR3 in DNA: TGTGCCAGCAGCTTCTCCGGGGAGCTGTTTTTT.

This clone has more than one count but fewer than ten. The CDR3: CASSPGQGNSGANVLTF. The CDR3, as DNA: TGTGCCAGCTCACCGGGACAGGGTAACTCTGGGGCCAACGTCCTGACTTTC. The chain uses TRBV18 and TRBJ2-6; TRBD1 agrees at 9 bases. After removal of 3 bases from V and 0 bases from J, the junction contained 3 bases not matched to a gene. There are 17 residues in the CDR3. Germline CDR1 KGHSH, CDR2 LQKENI.

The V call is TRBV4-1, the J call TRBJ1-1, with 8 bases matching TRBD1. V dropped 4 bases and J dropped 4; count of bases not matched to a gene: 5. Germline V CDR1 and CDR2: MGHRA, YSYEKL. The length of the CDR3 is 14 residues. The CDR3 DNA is TGCGCCAGCAGCCGCATCCAGGGGGCCACTGAAGCTTTCTTT. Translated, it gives CASSRIQGATEAFF.

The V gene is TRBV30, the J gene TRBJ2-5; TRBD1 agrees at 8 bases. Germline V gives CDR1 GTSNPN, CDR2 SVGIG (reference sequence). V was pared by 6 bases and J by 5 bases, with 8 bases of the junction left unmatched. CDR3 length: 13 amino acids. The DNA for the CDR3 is TGTGCCTGCCGAACAGGGGGTGTGGAGACCCAGTACTTC. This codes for CACRTGGVETQYF.

The chain's CDR3 is CASSPKRGSNTDTQYF. The CDR3 DNA sequence: TGTGCCAGCAGCCCGAAGCGGGGGTCTAACACAGATACGCAGTATTTT. This chain joins TRBV5-4 and TRBJ2-3; 8 nucleotides line up with TRBD2. With V trimmed by 4 bases and J by 2 bases, 9 bases remained unmatched. The CDR3 length is 16 residues. The germline V gene has CDR1 SGHNT and CDR2 YYREEE (reference sequence).

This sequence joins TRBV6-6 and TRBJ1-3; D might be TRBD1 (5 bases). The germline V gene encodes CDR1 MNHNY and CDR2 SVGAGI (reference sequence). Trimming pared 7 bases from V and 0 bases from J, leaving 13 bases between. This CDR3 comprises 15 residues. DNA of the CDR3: TGTGCCAGCAATTTGGGACTGCGCTCTGGAAACACCATATATTTT. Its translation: CASNLGLRSGNTIYF.

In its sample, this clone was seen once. The CDR3 nucleotides are TGCGCCAGCAGCCCTCCAGGGGGCAGGACTGAAGCTTTCTTT. Its translation: CASSPPGGRTEAFF. J is TRBJ1-1 and V is TRBV5-1, with TRBD1 matching 8 bases. In germline, CDR1 is SGHRS, CDR2 YFSETQ. The CDR3 extends over 14 amino acids. V dropped 4 bases and J dropped 5; count of bases not matched to a gene: 7.

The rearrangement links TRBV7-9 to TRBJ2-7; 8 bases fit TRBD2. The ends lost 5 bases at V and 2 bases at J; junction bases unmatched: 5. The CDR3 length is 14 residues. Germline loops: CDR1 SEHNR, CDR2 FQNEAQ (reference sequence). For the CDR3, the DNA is TGTGCCAGCAGCCTACGACTAGCGACCTACGAGCAGTACTTC. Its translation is CASSLRLATYEQYF.

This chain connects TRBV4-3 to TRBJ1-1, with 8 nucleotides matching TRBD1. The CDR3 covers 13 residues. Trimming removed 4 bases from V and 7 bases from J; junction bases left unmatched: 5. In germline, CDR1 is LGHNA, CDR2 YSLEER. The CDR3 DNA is TGCGCCAGCAGCCTTCAGGGGGCAGGTGAAGCTTTCTTT. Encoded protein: CASSLQGAGEAFF.